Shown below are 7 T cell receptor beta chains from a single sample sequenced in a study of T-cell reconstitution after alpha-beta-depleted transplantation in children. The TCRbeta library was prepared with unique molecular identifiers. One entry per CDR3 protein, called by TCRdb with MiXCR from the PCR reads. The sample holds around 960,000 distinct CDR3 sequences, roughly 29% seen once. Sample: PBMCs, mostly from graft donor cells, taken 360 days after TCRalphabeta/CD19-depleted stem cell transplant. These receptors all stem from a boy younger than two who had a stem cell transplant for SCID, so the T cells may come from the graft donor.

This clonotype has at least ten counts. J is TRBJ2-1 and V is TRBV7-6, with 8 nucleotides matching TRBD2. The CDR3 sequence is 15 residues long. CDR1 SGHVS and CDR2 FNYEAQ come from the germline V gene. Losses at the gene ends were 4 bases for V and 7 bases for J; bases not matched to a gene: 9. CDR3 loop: CASSSGLAAGNEQFF. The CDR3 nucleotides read TGTGCCAGCAGCTCAGGACTAGCAGCGGGTAATGAGCAGTTCTTC.

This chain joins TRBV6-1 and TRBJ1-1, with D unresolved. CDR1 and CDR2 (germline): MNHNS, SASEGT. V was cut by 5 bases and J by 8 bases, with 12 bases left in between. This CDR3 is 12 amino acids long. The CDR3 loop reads CASSKTPVEAFF. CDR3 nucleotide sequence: TGTGCCAGCAGTAAGACACCCGTGGAAGCTTTCTTT.

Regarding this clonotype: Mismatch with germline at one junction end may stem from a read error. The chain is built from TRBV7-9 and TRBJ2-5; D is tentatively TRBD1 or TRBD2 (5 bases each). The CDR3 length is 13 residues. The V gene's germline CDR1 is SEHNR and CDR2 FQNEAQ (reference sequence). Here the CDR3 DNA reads TGTGCCAGCAGCTCTGAGGGGAGAGAGGCCCAGTACTTC. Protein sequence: CASSSEGREAQYF.

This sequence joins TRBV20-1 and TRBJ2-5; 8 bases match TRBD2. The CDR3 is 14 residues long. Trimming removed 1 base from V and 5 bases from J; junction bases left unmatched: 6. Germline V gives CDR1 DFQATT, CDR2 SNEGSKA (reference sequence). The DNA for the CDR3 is TGCAGTGCTAGAGTCGGGGGGGCGGGGGAGACCCAGTACTTC. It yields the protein CSARVGGAGETQYF.

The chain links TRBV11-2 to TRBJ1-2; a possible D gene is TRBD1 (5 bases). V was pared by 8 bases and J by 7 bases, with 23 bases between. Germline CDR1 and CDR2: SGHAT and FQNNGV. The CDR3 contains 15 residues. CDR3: CASGTSRGLQGGYTF. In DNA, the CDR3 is TGTGCCAGCGGGACCTCCCGGGGACTTCAGGGTGGCTACACCTTC.

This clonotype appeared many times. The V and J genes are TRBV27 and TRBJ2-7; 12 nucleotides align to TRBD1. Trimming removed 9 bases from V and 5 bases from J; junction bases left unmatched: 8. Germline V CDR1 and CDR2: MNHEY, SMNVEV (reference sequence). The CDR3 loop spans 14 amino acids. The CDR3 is CASRHGTGGHEQYF. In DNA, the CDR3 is TGTGCCAGTCGCCATGGGACAGGGGGCCACGAGCAGTACTTC.

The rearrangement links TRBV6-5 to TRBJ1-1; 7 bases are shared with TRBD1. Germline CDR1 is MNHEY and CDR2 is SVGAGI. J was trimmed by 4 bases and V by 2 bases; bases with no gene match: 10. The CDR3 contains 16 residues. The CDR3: CASSYRSTGSGTEAFF. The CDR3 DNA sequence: TGTGCCAGCAGTTACCGCTCGACAGGGTCCGGCACTGAAGCTTTCTTT.